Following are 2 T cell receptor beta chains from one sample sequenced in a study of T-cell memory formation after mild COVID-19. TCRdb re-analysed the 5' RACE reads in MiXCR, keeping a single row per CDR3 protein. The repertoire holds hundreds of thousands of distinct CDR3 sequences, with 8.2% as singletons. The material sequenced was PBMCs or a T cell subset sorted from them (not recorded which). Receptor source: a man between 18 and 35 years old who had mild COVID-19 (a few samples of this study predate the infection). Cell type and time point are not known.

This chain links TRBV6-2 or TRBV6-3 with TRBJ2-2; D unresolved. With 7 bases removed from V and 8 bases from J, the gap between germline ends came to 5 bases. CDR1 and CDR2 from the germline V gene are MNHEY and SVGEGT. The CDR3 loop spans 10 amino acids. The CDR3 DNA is TGTGCCAGCAATGGAGGGGAGCTGTTTTTT. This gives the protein CASNGGELFF.

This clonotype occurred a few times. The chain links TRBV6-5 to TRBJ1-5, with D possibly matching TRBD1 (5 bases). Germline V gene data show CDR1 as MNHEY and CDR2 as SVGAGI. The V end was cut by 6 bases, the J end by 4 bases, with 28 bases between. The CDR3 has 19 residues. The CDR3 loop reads CASSQDWGPSTGPNQPQHF. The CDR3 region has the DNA TGTGCCAGCAGCCAAGACTGGGGACCTAGTACCGGTCCTAATCAGCCCCAGCATTTT.